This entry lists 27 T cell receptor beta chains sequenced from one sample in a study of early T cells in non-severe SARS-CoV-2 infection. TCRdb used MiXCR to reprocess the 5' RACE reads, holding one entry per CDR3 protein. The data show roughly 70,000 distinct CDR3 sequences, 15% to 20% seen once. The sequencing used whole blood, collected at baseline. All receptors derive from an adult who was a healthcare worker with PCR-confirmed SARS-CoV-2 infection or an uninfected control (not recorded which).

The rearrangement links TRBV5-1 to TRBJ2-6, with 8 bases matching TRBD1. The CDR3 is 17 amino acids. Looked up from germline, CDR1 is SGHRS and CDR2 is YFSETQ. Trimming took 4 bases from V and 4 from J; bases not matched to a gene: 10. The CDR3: CASSLSSRGQGANVLTF. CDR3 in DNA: TGCGCCAGCAGCCTTTCGTCCAGGGGGCAAGGGGCCAACGTCCTGACTTTC.

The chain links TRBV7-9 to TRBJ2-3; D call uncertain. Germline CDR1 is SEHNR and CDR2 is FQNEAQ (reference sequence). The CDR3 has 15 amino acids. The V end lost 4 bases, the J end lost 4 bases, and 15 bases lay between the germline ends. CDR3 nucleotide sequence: TGTGCCAGCAGCTCCGGGCCCCTGAGCCCAGATACGCAGTATTTT. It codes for CASSSGPLSPDTQYF.

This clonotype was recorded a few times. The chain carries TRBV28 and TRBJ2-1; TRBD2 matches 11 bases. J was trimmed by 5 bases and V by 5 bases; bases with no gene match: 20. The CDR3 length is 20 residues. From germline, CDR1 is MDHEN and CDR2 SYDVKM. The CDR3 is CASSTTRLAGTFGRNNEQFF. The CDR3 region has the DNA TGTGCCAGCAGTACGACTCGACTAGCGGGGACGTTTGGCCGAAACAATGAGCAGTTCTTC. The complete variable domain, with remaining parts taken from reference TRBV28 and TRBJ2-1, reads DVKVTQSSRYLVKRTGEKVFLECVQDMDHENMFWYRQDPGLGLRLIYFSYDVKMKEKGDIPEGYSVSREKKERFSLILESASTNQTSMYLCASSTTRLAGTFGRNNEQFFGPGTRLTVL.

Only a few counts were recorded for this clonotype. CDR3 protein: CASSPTPPYRGRASPLHF. The CDR3, as DNA: TGTGCCAGCAGCCCTACCCCACCTTACAGGGGGAGAGCTTCACCCCTCCACTTT. This chain joins TRBV12-3 or TRBV12-4 and TRBJ1-6; TRBD1 matches 8 bases. The V gene end was trimmed by 6 bases and the J gene end by 9 bases; junction bases not matched to a gene: 19. CDR3 length: 18 amino acids.

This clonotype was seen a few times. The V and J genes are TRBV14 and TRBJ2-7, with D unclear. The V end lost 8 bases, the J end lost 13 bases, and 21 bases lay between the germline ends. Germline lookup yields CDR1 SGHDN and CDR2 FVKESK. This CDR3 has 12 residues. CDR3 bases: TGTGCCAGCGCCAGCAGCTTTTCCCTTCTTTACTTC. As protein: CASASSFSLLYF. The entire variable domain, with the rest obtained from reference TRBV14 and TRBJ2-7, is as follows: EAGVTQFPSHSVIEKGQTVTLRCDPISGHDNLYWYRRVMGKEIKFLLHFVKESKQDESGMPNNRFLAERTGGTYSTLKVQPAELEDSGVYFCASASSFSLLYFGPGTRLTVT.

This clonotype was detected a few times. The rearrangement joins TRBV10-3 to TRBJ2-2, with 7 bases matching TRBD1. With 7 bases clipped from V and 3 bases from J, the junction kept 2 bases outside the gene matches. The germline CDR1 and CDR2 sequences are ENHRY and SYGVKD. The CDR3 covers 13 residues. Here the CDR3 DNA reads TGTGCCATCAAGGGGACAGACACCGGGGAGCTGTTTTTT. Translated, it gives CAIKGTDTGELFF.

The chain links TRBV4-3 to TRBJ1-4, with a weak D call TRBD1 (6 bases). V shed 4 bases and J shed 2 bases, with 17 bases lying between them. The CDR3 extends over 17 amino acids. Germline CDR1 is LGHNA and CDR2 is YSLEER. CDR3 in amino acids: CASSPTAGVYTNEKLFF. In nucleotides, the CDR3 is TGCGCCAGCAGCCCAACGGCAGGGGTGTACACTAATGAAAAACTGTTTTTT.

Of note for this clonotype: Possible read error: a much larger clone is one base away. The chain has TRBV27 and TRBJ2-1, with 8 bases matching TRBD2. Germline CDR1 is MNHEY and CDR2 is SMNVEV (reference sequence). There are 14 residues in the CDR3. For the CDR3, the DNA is TGTGCCTGCAGAGGGACTAGTAGCTACAATGAGCAGTTCTTC. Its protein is CACRGTSSYNEQFF.

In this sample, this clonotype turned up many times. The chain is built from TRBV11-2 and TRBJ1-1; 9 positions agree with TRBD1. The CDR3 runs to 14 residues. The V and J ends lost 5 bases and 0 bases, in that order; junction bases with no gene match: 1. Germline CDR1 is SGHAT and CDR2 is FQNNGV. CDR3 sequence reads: CASSRTGVNTEAFF. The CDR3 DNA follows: TGTGCCAGCAGCCGGACAGGGGTGAACACTGAAGCTTTCTTT.

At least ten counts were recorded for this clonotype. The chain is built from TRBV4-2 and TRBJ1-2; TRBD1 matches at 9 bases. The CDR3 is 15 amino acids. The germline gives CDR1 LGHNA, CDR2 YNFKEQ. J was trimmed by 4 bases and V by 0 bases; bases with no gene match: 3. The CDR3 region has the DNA TGTGCCAGCAGCCAAGATGTGGGACAGGGCTATGGCTACACCTTC. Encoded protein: CASSQDVGQGYGYTF.

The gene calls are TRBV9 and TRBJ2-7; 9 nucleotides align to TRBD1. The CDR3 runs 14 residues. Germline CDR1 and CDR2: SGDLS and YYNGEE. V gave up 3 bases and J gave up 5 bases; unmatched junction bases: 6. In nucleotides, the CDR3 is TGTGCCAGCAGCGCCGGGACAGGGTACCACGAGCAGTACTTC. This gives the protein CASSAGTGYHEQYF.

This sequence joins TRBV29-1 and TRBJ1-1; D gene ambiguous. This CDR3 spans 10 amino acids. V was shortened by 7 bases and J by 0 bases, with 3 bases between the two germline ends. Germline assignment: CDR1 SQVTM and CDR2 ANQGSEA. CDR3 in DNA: TGCAGCGGGATGAACACTGAAGCTTTCTTT. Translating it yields CSGMNTEAFF.

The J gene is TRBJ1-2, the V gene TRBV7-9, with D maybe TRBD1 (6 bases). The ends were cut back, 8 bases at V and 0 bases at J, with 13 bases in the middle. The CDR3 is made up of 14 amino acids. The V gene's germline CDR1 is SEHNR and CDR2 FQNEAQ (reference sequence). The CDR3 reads CASGQPTSNYGYTF. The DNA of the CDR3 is TGTGCCAGCGGACAGCCCACTTCTAACTATGGCTACACCTTC.

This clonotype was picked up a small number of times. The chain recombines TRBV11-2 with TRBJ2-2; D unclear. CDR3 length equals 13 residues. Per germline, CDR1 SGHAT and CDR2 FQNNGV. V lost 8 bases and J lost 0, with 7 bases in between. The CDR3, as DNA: TGTGCCAGCCAGTCCGCGAACACCGGGGAGCTGTTTTTT. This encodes CASQSANTGELFF.

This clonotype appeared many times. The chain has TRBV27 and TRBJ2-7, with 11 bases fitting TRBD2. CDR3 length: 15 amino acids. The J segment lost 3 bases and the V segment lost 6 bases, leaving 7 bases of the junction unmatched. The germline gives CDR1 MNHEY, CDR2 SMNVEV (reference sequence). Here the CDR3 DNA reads TGTGCCAGCAGACCTCGTAGCGGGGGGGTCTACGAGCAGTACTTC. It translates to CASRPRSGGVYEQYF.

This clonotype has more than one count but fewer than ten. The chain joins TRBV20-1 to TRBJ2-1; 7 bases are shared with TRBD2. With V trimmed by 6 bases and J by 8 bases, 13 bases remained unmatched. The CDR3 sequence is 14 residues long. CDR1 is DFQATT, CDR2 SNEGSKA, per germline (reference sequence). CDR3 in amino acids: CSATIAGRSYEQFF. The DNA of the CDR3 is TGCAGTGCAACCATAGCGGGCAGGAGTTATGAGCAGTTCTTC.

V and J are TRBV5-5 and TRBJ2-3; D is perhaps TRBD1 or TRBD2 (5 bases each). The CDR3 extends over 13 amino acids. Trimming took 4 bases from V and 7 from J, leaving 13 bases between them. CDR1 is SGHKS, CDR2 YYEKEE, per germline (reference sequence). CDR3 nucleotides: TGTGCCAGCAGCAACCGTGAGGGACATACGCAGTATTTT. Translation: CASSNREGHTQYF.

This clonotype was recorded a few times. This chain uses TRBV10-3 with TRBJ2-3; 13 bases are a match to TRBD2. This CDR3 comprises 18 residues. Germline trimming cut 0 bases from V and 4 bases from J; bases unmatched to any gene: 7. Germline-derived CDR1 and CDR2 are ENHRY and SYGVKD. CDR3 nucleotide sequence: TGTGCCATCAGTGAGTCATCGGGGACTAGCGGGGTGCCAGATACGCAGTATTTT. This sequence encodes CAISESSGTSGVPDTQYF.

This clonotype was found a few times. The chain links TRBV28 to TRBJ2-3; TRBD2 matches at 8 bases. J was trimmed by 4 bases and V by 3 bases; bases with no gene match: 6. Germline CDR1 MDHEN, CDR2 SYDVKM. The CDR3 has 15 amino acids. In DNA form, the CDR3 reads TGTGCCAGCAGTTTGACGGGGGGGAGGTCAGATACGCAGTATTTT. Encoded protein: CASSLTGGRSDTQYF.

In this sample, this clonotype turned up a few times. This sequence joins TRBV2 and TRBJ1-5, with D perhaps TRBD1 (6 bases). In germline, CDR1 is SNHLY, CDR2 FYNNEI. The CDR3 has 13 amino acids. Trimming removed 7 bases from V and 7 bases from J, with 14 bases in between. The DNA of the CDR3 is TGTGCCAGCACTTACTTAGGGGGACAGCCCCAGCATTTT. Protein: CASTYLGGQPQHF.

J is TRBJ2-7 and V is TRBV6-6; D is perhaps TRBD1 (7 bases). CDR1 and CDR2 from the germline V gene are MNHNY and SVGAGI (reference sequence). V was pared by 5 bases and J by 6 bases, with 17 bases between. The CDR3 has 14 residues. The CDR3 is CASSQGGGNIEQYF. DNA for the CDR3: TGTGCCAGCAGTCAAGGAGGGGGCAACATCGAGCAGTACTTC.

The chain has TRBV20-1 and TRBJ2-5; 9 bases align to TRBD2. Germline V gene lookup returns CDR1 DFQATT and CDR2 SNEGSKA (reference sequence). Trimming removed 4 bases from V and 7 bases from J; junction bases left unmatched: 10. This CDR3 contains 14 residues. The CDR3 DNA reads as TGCAGTGCTAACCTCGCGGGGGGGCCAGGGACCCAGTACTTC. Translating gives CSANLAGGPGTQYF.

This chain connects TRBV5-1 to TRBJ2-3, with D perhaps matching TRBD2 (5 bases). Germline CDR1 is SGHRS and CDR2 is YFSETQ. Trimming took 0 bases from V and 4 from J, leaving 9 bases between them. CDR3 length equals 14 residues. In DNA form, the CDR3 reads TGCGCCAGCAGCTTGGTGCTAGCAGCAGATACGCAGTATTTT. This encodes CASSLVLAADTQYF.

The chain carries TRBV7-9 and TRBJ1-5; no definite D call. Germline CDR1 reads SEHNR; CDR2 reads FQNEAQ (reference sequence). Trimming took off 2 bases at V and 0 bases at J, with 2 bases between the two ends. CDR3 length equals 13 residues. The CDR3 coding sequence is TGTGCCAGCAGCTTAAATAGCAATCAGCCCCAGCATTTT. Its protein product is CASSLNSNQPQHF.

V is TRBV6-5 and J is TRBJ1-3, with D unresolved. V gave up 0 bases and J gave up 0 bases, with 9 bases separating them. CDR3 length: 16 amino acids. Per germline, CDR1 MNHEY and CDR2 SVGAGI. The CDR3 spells CASSYSIYDSGNTIYF. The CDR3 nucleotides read TGTGCCAGCAGTTACTCGATATACGACTCTGGAAACACCATATATTTT.

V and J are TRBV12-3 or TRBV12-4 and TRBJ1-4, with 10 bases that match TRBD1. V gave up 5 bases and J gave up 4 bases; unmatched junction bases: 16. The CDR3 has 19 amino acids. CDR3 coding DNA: TGTGCCAGCAGTCCCTCCCCGGGACAGGGGCGCTCCCTTAATGAAAAACTGTTTTTT. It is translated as CASSPSPGQGRSLNEKLFF.

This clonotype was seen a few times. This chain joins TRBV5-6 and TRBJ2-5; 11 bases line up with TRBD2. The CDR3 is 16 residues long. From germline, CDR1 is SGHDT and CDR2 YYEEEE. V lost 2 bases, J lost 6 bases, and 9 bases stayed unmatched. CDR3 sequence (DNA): TGTGCCAGCAGCTTTCGGTCTAGCGGGGGGTTGAAGACCCAGTACTTC. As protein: CASSFRSSGGLKTQYF.